This is a list of T cell receptor beta chains from one sample in a study of vaccination effects on CD4 cells after COVID-19. No antigen has been identified for these receptors. Sequencing used immunoSEQ multiplex PCR; TCRdb keeps in-frame clones, though not all of them. The data show tens of thousands of clones, approximately 70% seen once. The sequences come from CD4+ T cells from PBMCs cultured without peptide, collected before COVID-19 vaccination. The source is a human donor who had a prior SARS-CoV-2 infection. The CDR3 runs from the conserved cysteine through the conserved F or W. The D gene is left open where the match is weak. For some rows the clone size is stated as once, few or many, or as a class when expanded; others skip it.

CDR3aa: CASRILLAGSTDTQYF
CDR3nt: TGCGCCAGCAGGATCCTACTAGCGGGTAGCACAGATACGCAGTATTTT
v_gene: TRBV10-1
j_gene: TRBJ2-3
d_gene: TRBD2
abundance: -

CDR3aa: CASSATEYNEQFF
CDR3nt: TGTGCCAGCAGCGCAACAGAATACAATGAGCAGTTCTTC
v_gene: TRBV5-4
j_gene: TRBJ2-1
d_gene: -
abundance: -

CDR3aa: CSASRGASYEQYF
CDR3nt: TGCAGTGCTAGTCGGGGGGCCTCCTACGAGCAGTACTTC
v_gene: TRBV20-1
j_gene: TRBJ2-7
d_gene: -
abundance: -

CDR3aa: CASSSGTANEKLFF
CDR3nt: TGTGCCAGCAGCTCCGGGACAGCTAATGAAAAACTGTTTTTT
v_gene: TRBV7-2
j_gene: TRBJ1-4
d_gene: TRBD1
abundance: -

CDR3aa: CASSARGPGNTIYF
CDR3nt: TGTGCCAGCAGCGCCAGGGGACCTGGAAACACCATATATTTT
v_gene: TRBV9
j_gene: TRBJ1-3
d_gene: -
abundance: medium-sized

CDR3aa: CASSQPGASSYNEQFF
CDR3nt: TGCGCCAGCAGCCAACCGGGGGCAAGCTCCTACAATGAGCAGTTCTTC
v_gene: TRBV4-1
j_gene: TRBJ2-1
d_gene: -
abundance: -

CDR3aa: CASSLRTNQPQHF
CDR3nt: TGTGCCAGTAGTTTACGGACTAATCAGCCCCAGCATTTT
v_gene: TRBV19
j_gene: TRBJ1-5
d_gene: -
abundance: -

CDR3aa: CASSEILAGGGQETQYF
CDR3nt: TGTGCCAGCAGTGAGATTCTAGCGGGAGGGGGCCAAGAGACCCAGTACTTC
v_gene: TRBV6-2/TRBV6-3
j_gene: TRBJ2-5
d_gene: TRBD2
abundance: -

CDR3aa: CASSYTGALSYEQYF
CDR3nt: TGTGCCAGCAGTTATACAGGGGCCCTCTCCTACGAGCAGTACTTC
v_gene: TRBV6-5
j_gene: TRBJ2-7
d_gene: TRBD1
abundance: -

CDR3aa: CASRRYLTRDRDYGYTF
CDR3nt: TGTGCCAGCAGACGTTATTTAACCCGGGACAGGGACTATGGCTACACCTTC
v_gene: TRBV13
j_gene: TRBJ1-2
d_gene: TRBD1
abundance: medium-sized

CDR3aa: CASSLVGSTSSYEQYF
CDR3nt: TGTGCCAGCAGCTTGGTCGGCAGCACCTCCTCCTACGAGCAGTACTTC
v_gene: TRBV5-6
j_gene: TRBJ2-7
d_gene: -
abundance: -

CDR3aa: CASSRASLNEQFF
CDR3nt: TGCGCCAGCAGCCGGGCTTCGCTTAATGAGCAGTTCTTC
v_gene: TRBV4-3
j_gene: TRBJ2-1
d_gene: -
abundance: -

CDR3aa: CASSLAGQGPYEQYF
CDR3nt: TGTGCCAGCAGCTTAGCTGGACAGGGACCCTACGAGCAGTACTTC
v_gene: TRBV7-2
j_gene: TRBJ2-7
d_gene: TRBD1
abundance: few

CDR3aa: CASSLGVGTDSNQPQHF
CDR3nt: TGTGCCAGCAGCTTGGGGGTCGGGACGGATAGCAATCAGCCCCAGCATTTT
v_gene: TRBV5-8
j_gene: TRBJ1-5
d_gene: -
abundance: -

CDR3aa: CASSYRAPNEKLFF
CDR3nt: TGCGCCAGCAGTTACAGGGCACCTAATGAAAAACTGTTTTTT
v_gene: TRBV10-2
j_gene: TRBJ1-4
d_gene: -
abundance: few

CDR3aa: CASSLGLAGAGELFF
CDR3nt: TGTGCCAGCAGCTTAGGACTAGCGGGGGCCGGGGAGCTGTTTTTT
v_gene: TRBV7-2
j_gene: TRBJ2-2
d_gene: TRBD2
abundance: -

CDR3aa: CASSGQGQTIGTQYF
CDR3nt: TGTGCCAGCAGCGGACAGGGACAGACAATCGGGACCCAGTACTTC
v_gene: TRBV11-2
j_gene: TRBJ2-5
d_gene: TRBD1
abundance: few

CDR3aa: CASSLIQGGDEQFF
CDR3nt: TGTGCCAGCAGCTTAATACAGGGAGGGGATGAGCAGTTCTTC
v_gene: TRBV11-2
j_gene: TRBJ2-1
d_gene: -
abundance: -